This T cell receptor (beta chain) was identified during a study of response to subunit inactivated influenza vaccine. There are many counts of this clonotype. Antigen specificity is unknown. CDR3 size: 18 residues. CDR1 is LGHNA and CDR2 is YSLEER in the germline V gene. V trimming: 2 bases; J trimming: 8 bases; junction bases outside the gene matches: 14. TCRdb re-derived calls from the RT-PCR reads in MiXCR, one entry per CDR3 protein. The table lists about 570,000 distinct CDR3 sequences, approximately 12% of them singletons, with more than 8.5% in the top ten. Study-level results: The authors suggested that few new T cells are recruited per seasonal influenza vaccination.

This specimen was PBMCs from blood, taken on the day of vaccination. This clonotype originated in a man aged 45 to 65 who received an inactivated influenza vaccine. The chain links TRBV4-3 to TRBJ2-2, with 10 positions matching TRBD2. The CDR3 nucleotides are TGCGCCAGCAGCCAATTCCGCGGAAGCGGGGGGGCCACAGGGGAGCTGTTTTTT. It codes for CASSQFRGSGGATGELFF.